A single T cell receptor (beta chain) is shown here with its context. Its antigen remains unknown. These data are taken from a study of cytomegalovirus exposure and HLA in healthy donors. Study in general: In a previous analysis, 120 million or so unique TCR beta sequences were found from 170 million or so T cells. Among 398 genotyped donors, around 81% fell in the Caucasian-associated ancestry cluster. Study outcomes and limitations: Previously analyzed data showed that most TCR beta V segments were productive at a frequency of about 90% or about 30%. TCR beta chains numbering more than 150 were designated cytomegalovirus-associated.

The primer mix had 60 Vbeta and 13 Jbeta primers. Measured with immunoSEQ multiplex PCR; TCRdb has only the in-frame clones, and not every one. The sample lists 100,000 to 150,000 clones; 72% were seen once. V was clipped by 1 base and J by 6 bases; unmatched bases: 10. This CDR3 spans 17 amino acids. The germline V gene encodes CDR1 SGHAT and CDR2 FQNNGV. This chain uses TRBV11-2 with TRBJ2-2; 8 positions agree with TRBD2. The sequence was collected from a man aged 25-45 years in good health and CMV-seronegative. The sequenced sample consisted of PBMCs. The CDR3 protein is CASSLGTGGDRAGELFF. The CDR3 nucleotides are TGTGCCAGCAGCTTAGGGACGGGGGGGGATCGAGCCGGGGAGCTGTTTTTT.